The rows below give T cell receptor beta chains drawn from one sample of a study of shared clonotypes between healthy human individuals. TCRdb keeps only in-frame clones here, not all; method: immunoSEQ multiplex PCR. The top ten clones hold approximately 12% of a sample with 450,000 to 500,000 clones, about 78% of them seen once. The sequenced sample consisted of PBMCs. These receptors all come from a middle-aged woman in good health. Some clones in this sample may be carry-over from other donors' samples. Each CDR3 is given with its conserved first and last residue. The order of the fields is V gene, J gene, clone size, D gene, CDR3 protein, CDR3 DNA. The D gene is left open where the match is weak. For some rows the clone size is stated as once, few or many, or as a class when expanded; others skip it.

TRBV15	TRBJ2-3	-	-	CATSRDFRDTQYF	TGTGCCACCAGCAGAGATTTCAGAGATACGCAGTATTTT
TRBV27	TRBJ2-7	-	TRBD1	CASSFVDRGPEQYF	TGTGCCAGCAGTTTCGTGGACAGGGGTCCCGAGCAGTACTTC
TRBV7-3	TRBJ2-1	-	TRBD2	CASSPQGLAAPNNEQFF	TGTGCCAGCAGCCCCCAGGGACTAGCGGCTCCGAACAATGAGCAGTTCTTC
TRBV15	TRBJ1-4	-	-	CATSRDDTTNEKLFF	TGTGCCACCAGCAGAGATGATACAACTAATGAAAAACTGTTTTTT
TRBV30	TRBJ2-1	-	-	CAWSAASVYNEQFF	TGTGCCTGGAGTGCGGCTAGCGTATACAATGAGCAGTTCTTC
TRBV5-1	TRBJ1-1	few	-	CASKRDLNTEAFF	TGCGCCAGCAAGAGGGACTTGAACACTGAAGCTTTCTTT
TRBV27	TRBJ1-1	many	-	CASSSPNTEAFF	TGTGCCAGCAGTTCCCCGAACACTGAAGCTTTCTTT
TRBV6-5	TRBJ1-1	-	-	CASSYDVGQNTEAFF	TGTGCCAGCAGTTACGATGTGGGACAAAACACTGAAGCTTTCTTT
TRBV5-4	TRBJ1-2	-	-	CASSLARKDYGYTF	TGTGCCAGCAGCTTGGCCAGGAAGGACTATGGCTACACCTTC
TRBV30	TRBJ2-2	once	TRBD1	CAWETDREYTGELFF	TGTGCCTGGGAGACTGACAGGGAATACACCGGGGAGCTGTTTTTT
TRBV5-1	TRBJ2-3	-	TRBD2	CASRDGRASDTQYF	TGCGCCAGCAGAGACGGGAGGGCTTCAGATACGCAGTATTTT
TRBV7-9	TRBJ2-7	-	-	CASTLDENGEEQYF	TGTGCCAGCACACTAGACGAGAACGGAGAGGAGCAGTACTTC
TRBV4-3	TRBJ2-1	-	TRBD2	CASSQGLAVEQFF	TGCGCCAGCAGCCAAGGACTAGCGGTTGAGCAGTTCTTC
TRBV10-3	TRBJ1-2	-	-	CAISESFRTVYGYTF	TGTGCCATCAGTGAGTCTTTTAGGACGGTCTATGGCTACACCTTC
TRBV2	TRBJ2-2	-	TRBD1	CATRDSNTGELFF	TGTGCCACCAGGGACAGCAACACCGGGGAGCTGTTTTTT
TRBV18	TRBJ2-2	few	-	CASSPSNTGELFF	TGTGCCAGCTCACCATCGAACACCGGGGAGCTGTTTTTT
TRBV2	TRBJ1-5	-	-	CASRQDTHQPQHF	TGTGCCAGCAGGCAGGACACCCATCAGCCCCAGCATTTT
TRBV7-9	TRBJ2-1	few	-	CASSLAGENNEQFF	TGTGCCAGCAGCTTAGCGGGAGAGAACAATGAGCAGTTCTTC
TRBV2	TRBJ2-2	few	-	CASNVGAPRGELFF	TGTGCCAGCAATGTGGGAGCGCCCCGCGGGGAGCTGTTTTTT
TRBV9	TRBJ2-7	-	-	CASSVDDYEQYF	TGTGCCAGCAGCGTAGACGACTACGAGCAGTACTTC
TRBV6-1	TRBJ2-7	-	-	CASKGGGGSYEQYF	TGTGCCAGCAAAGGCGGAGGGGGCTCCTACGAGCAGTACTTC
TRBV15	TRBJ2-5	-	TRBD1	CATSNDRAAKETQYF	TGTGCCACCAGCAACGACAGGGCGGCAAAAGAGACCCAGTACTTC
TRBV11-3	TRBJ1-5	-	-	CASSADISNQPQHF	TGTGCCAGCAGCGCAGATATTAGCAATCAGCCCCAGCATTTT
TRBV28	TRBJ2-1	-	TRBD2	CASSLSDRTSGRSYNEQFF	TGTGCCAGCAGTTTATCCGACCGGACTAGCGGGCGCTCCTACAATGAGCAGTTCTTC
TRBV28	TRBJ1-5	-	-	CASSLDRAATRFNQPQHF	TGTGCCAGCAGTTTAGACAGAGCAGCGACCAGATTCAATCAGCCCCAGCATTTT
TRBV30	TRBJ1-1	-	TRBD1	CAWRGQGLNTEAFF	TGTGCCTGGAGGGGACAGGGTTTGAACACTGAAGCTTTCTTT
TRBV6-6	TRBJ1-5	many	-	CASNTGFNQPQHF	TGTGCCAGCAACACAGGTTTCAATCAGCCCCAGCATTTT
TRBV7-2	TRBJ1-5	-	-	CASSFSGFDQPQHF	TGTGCCAGCAGCTTTTCAGGGTTTGATCAGCCCCAGCATTTT
TRBV9	TRBJ2-3	-	-	CASSVTGTDTQYF	TGTGCCAGCAGCGTGACTGGCACAGATACGCAGTATTTT
TRBV18	TRBJ2-1	-	TRBD2	CASLPTSGSGNEQFF	TGTGCCAGCCTCCCAACAAGCGGGAGTGGCAATGAGCAGTTCTTC
TRBV5-1	TRBJ2-1	-	TRBD2	CASNPPRREGHGEQFF	TGCGCCAGCAATCCCCCCCGGCGGGAGGGCCATGGTGAGCAGTTCTTC